These 11 T cell receptor beta chains share one sample of origin, sequenced in a study of technical replicates of blood from a handful of donors. The assay was immunoSEQ multiplex PCR, and TCRdb's table has in-frame clones only and misses some. The sample has about 99,000 clones, around 96% seen once. Material for sequencing was T cells isolated from PBMCs. The receptors stem from a human donor in good health.

The V and J genes are TRBV19 and TRBJ1-1; 12 bases agree with TRBD1. CDR3 length: 16 amino acids. Germline loops: CDR1 LNHDA, CDR2 SQIVND (reference sequence). J lost 1 base, V lost 6 bases, and 6 bases had no gene match. The CDR3 loop reads CASRRDRGPGNTEAFF. The CDR3 DNA sequence: TGTGCCAGTAGAAGGGACAGGGGGCCGGGGAACACTGAAGCTTTCTTT.

Only one count was recorded for this clone. This sequence joins TRBV9 and TRBJ2-5; TRBD2 aligns across 9 bases. After removal of 0 bases from V and 4 bases from J, the junction contained 7 bases not matched to a gene. Germline-derived CDR1 and CDR2 are SGDLS and YYNGEE. The CDR3 totals 16 residues. DNA of the CDR3: TGTGCCAGCAGCGTAGCTGGCGGGGGGGCCGGAGAGACCCAGTACTTC. Protein sequence: CASSVAGGGAGETQYF.

The rearrangement links TRBV6-5 to TRBJ1-1, with D possibly TRBD1 on 6 matching bases. Between the trimmed V and J ends, which lost 6 bases and 11 bases, there was a span of 13 bases. This CDR3 has 11 amino acids. Germline loops: CDR1 MNHEY, CDR2 SVGAGI. The CDR3 spells CASSAQGSAFF. The CDR3 DNA is TGTGCCAGCAGCGCGCAGGGGAGTGCTTTCTTT.

The CDR3 DNA reads as TGTGCCAGCAACCTCGGGGGGGGAGGCACAGATACGCAGTATTTT. It specifies CASNLGGGGTDTQYF. The J gene is TRBJ2-3, the V gene TRBV7-9, with 8 bases fitting TRBD2. The junction had 7 bases not matched to a gene; V was cut back by 7 bases and J by 1 base. The CDR3 has 15 residues. Germline-derived CDR1 and CDR2 are SEHNR and FQNEAQ (reference sequence).

This chain links TRBV6-5 with TRBJ2-3, with D unclear. V was clipped by 0 bases and J by 6 bases, with 7 bases between them. There are 13 residues in the CDR3. CDR1 and CDR2 from the germline V gene are MNHEY and SVGAGI. CDR3 loop: CASSYSPRDTQYF. The CDR3 DNA follows: TGTGCCAGCAGTTACTCCCCGCGCGATACGCAGTATTTT.

The chain recombines TRBV29-1 with TRBJ2-1; 9 bases line up with TRBD1. V lost 8 bases, J lost 3 bases, and 5 bases stayed unmatched. The CDR3 runs 13 residues. Germline lookup yields CDR1 SQVTM and CDR2 ANQGSEA. The CDR3 DNA reads as TGCAGCTTCCGGGACAGGGTCTACAATGAGCAGTTCTTC. This translates into CSFRDRVYNEQFF.

The chain combines TRBV5-1 with TRBJ1-6; D might be TRBD1 (6 bases). This CDR3 has 18 amino acids. Trimming took off 1 base at V and 8 bases at J, with 22 bases between the two ends. Germline assignment: CDR1 SGHRS and CDR2 YFSETQ. The CDR3 reads CASSLPGGDKSSYSPLHF. The CDR3 nucleotides are TGCGCCAGCAGCTTGCCGGGGGGGGACAAGTCCTCTTATTCACCCCTCCACTTT.

The gene calls are TRBV5-6 and TRBJ1-6, with D tentatively TRBD1 (5 bases). CDR1 and CDR2 from the germline V gene are SGHDT and YYEEEE. Deletions cut 4 bases from V and 5 bases from J, with 22 bases between. The CDR3 runs 18 residues. In DNA form, the CDR3 reads TGTGCCAGCAGCCGATTCCAATATGCAGGGTATAATAATTCACCCCTCCACTTT. This gives the protein CASSRFQYAGYNNSPLHF.

V usage is TRBV6-5 and J usage is TRBJ1-2; 7 positions agree with TRBD1. Germline V gene lookup returns CDR1 MNHEY and CDR2 SVGAGI. V gave up 5 bases and J gave up 6 bases; unmatched junction bases: 6. The CDR3 loop spans 13 amino acids. The CDR3 sequence is CASSHRGPHGYTF. The CDR3 region has the DNA TGTGCCAGCAGTCACAGGGGCCCTCATGGCTACACCTTC.

V is TRBV5-6 and J is TRBJ1-2; tentatively, D is TRBD1 (6 bases). The V end was cut by 4 bases, the J end by 4 bases, with 8 bases between. Germline CDR1 SGHDT, CDR2 YYEEEE. CDR3 length equals 12 residues. The CDR3, as DNA: TGTGCCAGCAGCCCACAGGGCTATGGCTACACCTTC. Translating it yields CASSPQGYGYTF.

The chain joins TRBV15 to TRBJ1-5, with 8 nucleotides matching TRBD1. Germline CDR1 reads LNHNV; CDR2 reads YYDKDF (reference sequence). The CDR3 runs to 15 residues. V lost 3 bases to trimming and J lost 7 bases; unmatched junction nucleotides: 8. The CDR3 DNA sequence: TGTGCCACCAGCAGGGACAGGGCTCAGCAACAGCCCCAGCATTTT. Translating gives CATSRDRAQQQPQHF.